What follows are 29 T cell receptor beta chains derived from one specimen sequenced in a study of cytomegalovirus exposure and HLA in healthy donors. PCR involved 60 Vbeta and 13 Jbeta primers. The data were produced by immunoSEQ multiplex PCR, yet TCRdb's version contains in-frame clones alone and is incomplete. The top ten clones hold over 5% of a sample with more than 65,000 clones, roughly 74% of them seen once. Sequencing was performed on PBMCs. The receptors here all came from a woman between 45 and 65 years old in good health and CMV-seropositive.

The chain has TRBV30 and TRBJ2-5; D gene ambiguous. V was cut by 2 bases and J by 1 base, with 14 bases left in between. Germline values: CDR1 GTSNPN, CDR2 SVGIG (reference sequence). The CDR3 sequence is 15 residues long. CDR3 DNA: TGTGCCTGGAGTCCCCCGAGTTCGATCCAAGAGACCCAGTACTTC. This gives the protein CAWSPPSSIQETQYF. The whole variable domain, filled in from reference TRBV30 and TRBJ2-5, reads SQTIHQWPATLVQPVGSPLSLECTVEGTSNPNLYWYRQAAGRGLQLLFYSVGIGQISSEVPQNLSASRPQDRQFILSSKKLLLSDSGFYLCAWSPPSSIQETQYFGPGTRLLVL.

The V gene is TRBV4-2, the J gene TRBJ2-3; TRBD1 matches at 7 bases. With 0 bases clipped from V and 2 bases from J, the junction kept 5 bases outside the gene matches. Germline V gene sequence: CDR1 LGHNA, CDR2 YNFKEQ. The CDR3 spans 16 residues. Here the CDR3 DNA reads TGTGCCAGCAGCCAAGAACAGGGGCGGATCACAGATACGCAGTATTTT. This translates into CASSQEQGRITDTQYF.

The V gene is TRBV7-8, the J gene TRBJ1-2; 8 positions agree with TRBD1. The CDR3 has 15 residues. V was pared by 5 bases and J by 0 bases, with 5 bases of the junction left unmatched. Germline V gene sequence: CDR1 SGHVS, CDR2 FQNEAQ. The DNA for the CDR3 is TGTGCCAGCAGCCAGAGGACAGGGTCTAACTATGGCTACACCTTC. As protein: CASSQRTGSNYGYTF.

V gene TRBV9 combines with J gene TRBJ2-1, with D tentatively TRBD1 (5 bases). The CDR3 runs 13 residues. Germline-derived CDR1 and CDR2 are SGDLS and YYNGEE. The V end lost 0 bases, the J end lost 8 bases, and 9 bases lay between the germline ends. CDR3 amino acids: CASSVVGPDEQFF. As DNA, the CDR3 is TGTGCCAGCAGCGTAGTGGGGCCTGATGAGCAGTTCTTC.

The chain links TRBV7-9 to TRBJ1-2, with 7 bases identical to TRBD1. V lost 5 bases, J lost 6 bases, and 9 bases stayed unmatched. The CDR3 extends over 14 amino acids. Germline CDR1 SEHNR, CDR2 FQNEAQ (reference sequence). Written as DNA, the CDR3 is TGTGCCAGCAGCCTGACAGGGTCCTCGGATGGCTACACCTTC. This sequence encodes CASSLTGSSDGYTF.

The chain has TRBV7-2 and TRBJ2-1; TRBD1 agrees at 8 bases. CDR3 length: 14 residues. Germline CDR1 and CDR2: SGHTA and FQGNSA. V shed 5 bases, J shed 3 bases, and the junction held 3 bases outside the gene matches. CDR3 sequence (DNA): TGTGCCAGCAGCCCCGGGACAGGCTACAATGAGCAGTTCTTC. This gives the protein CASSPGTGYNEQFF.

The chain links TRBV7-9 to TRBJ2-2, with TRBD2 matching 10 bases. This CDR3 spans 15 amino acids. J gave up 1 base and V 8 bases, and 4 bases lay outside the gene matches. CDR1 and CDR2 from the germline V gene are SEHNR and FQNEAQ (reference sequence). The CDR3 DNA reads TGTGCCAGCTCACGGACTAGCGGGAACACCGGGGAGCTGTTTTTT. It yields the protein CASSRTSGNTGELFF.

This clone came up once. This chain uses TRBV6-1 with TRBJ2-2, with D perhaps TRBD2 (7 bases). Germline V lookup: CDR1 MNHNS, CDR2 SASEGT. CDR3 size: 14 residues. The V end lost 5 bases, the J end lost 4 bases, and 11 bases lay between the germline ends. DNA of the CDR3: TGTGCCAGCAGTATAGGGGGGGGCACCGGGGAGCTGTTTTTT. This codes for CASSIGGGTGELFF.

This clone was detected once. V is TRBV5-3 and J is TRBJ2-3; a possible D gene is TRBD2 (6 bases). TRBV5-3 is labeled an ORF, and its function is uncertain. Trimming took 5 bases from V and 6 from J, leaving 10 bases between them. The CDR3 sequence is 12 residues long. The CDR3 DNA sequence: TGTGCCAGAAGGGGGGGAGTGGATACGCAGTATTTT. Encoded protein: CARRGGVDTQYF.

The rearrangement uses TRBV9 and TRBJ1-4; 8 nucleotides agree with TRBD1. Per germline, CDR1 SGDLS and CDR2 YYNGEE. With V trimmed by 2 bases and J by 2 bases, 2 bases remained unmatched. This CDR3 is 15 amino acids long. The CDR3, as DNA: TGTGCCAGCAGCGTTACAGGGGGTACTAATGAAAAACTGTTTTTT. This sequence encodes CASSVTGGTNEKLFF.

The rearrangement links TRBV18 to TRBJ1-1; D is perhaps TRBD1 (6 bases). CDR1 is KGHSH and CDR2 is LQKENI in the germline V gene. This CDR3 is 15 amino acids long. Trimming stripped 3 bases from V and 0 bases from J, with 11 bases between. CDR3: CASSPKGGMNTEAFF. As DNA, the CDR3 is TGTGCCAGCTCACCGAAGGGGGGGATGAACACTGAAGCTTTCTTT.

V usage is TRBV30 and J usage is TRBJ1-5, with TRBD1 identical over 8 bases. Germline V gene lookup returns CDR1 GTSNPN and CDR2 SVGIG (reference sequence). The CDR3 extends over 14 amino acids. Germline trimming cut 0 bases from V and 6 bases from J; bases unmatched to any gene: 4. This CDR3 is CAWSVRTGPQPQHF. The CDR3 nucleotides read TGTGCCTGGAGTGTACGGACAGGGCCTCAGCCCCAGCATTTT.

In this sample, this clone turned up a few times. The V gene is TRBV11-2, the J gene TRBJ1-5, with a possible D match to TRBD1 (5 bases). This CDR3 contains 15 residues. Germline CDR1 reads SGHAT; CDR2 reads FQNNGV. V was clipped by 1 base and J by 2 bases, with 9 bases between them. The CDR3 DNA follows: TGTGCCAGCAGCTTAGCAGGGTACGGCAATCAGCCCCAGCATTTT. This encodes CASSLAGYGNQPQHF.

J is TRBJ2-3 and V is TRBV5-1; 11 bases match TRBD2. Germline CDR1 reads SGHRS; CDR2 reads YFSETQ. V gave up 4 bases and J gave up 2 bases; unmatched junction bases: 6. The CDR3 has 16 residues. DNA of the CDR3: TGCGCCAGCAGCGTCGGGACTAGCGGCCTCACAGATACGCAGTATTTT. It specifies CASSVGTSGLTDTQYF.

The CDR3 region has the DNA TGTGCCAGCAGTTTAGGGGGCCAAGTGAAAGAGACCCAGTACTTC. This translates into CASSLGGQVKETQYF. The chain links TRBV28 to TRBJ2-5; possible D gene TRBD1, 6 bases. Germline V gene sequence: CDR1 MDHEN, CDR2 SYDVKM. With 2 bases removed from V and 3 bases from J, the gap between germline ends came to 13 bases. The CDR3 consists of 15 residues.

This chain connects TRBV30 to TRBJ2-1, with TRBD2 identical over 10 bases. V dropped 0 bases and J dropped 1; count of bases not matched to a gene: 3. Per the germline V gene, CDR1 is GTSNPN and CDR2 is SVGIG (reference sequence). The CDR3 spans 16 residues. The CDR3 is CAWSVSGRASYNEQFF. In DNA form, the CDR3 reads TGTGCCTGGAGTGTGAGCGGGAGGGCTTCCTACAATGAGCAGTTCTTC.

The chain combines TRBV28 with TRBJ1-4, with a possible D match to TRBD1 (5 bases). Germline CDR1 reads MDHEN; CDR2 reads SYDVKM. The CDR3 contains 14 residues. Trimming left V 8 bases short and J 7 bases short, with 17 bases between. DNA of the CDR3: TGTGCCAGCTCCTGGGGAGGGGACGGTGAAAAACTGTTTTTT. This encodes CASSWGGDGEKLFF.

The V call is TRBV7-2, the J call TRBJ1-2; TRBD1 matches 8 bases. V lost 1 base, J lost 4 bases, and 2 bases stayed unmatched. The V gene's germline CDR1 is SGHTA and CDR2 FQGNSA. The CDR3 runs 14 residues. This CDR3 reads CASSLGQGSYGYTF. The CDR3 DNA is TGTGCCAGCAGCTTAGGACAGGGGTCCTATGGCTACACCTTC.

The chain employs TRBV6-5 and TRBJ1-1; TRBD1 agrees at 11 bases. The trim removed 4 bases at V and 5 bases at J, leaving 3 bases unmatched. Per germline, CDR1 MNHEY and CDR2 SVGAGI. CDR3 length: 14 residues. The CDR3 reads CASSSGQGGTEAFF. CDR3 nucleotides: TGTGCCAGCAGTTCGGGACAGGGGGGTACTGAAGCTTTCTTT.

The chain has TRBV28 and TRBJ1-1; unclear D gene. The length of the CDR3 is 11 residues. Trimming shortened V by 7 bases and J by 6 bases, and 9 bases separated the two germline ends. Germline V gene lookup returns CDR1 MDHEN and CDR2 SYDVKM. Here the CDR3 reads CASTTNAEAFF. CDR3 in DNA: TGTGCCAGCACTACTAATGCTGAAGCTTTCTTT.

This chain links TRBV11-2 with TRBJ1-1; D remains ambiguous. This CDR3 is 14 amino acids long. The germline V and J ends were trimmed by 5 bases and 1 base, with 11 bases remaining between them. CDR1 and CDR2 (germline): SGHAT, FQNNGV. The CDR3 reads CASSLKLTNTEAFF. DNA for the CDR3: TGTGCCAGCAGCCTAAAACTCACGAACACTGAAGCTTTCTTT.

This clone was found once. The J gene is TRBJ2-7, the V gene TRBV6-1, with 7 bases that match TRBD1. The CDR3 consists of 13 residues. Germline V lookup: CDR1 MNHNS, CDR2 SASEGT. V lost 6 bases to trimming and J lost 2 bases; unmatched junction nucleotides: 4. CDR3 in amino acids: CASRKTGPYEQYF. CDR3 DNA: TGTGCCAGCAGAAAGACAGGGCCCTACGAGCAGTACTTC.

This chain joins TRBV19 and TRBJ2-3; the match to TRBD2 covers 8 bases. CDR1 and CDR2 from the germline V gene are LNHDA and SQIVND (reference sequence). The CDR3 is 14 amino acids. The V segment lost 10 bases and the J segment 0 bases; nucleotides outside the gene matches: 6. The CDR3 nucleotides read TGTGCCACCCAACAGCGGGGGAGCACAGATACGCAGTATTTT. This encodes CATQQRGSTDTQYF.

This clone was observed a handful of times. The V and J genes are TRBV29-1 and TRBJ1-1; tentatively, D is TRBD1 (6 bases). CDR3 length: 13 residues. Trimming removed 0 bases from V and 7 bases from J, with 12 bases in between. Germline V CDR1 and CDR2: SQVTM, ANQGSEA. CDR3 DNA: TGCAGCGTTGAAGATCGGGGGGCCAGTGAAGCTTTCTTT. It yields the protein CSVEDRGASEAFF.

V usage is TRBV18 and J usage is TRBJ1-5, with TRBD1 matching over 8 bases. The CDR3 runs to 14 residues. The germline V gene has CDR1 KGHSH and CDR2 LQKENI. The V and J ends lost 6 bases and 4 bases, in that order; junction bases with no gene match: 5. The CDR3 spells CASSPGQGNQPQHF. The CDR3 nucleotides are TGTGCCAGCTCGCCTGGACAGGGTAATCAGCCCCAGCATTTT.

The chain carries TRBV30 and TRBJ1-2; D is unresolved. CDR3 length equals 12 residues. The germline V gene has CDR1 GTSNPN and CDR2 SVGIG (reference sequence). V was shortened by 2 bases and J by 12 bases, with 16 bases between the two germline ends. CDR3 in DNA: TGTGCCTGGAGTCAGAGACTAGTGGTGGACACCTTC. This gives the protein CAWSQRLVVDTF.

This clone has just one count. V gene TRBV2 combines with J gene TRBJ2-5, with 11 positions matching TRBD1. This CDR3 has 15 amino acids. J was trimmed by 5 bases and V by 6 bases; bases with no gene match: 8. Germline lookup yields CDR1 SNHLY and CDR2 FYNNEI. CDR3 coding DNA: TGTGCCAGCAGGGATGGACAGGGGGCGTTTGAGACCCAGTACTTC. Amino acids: CASRDGQGAFETQYF.

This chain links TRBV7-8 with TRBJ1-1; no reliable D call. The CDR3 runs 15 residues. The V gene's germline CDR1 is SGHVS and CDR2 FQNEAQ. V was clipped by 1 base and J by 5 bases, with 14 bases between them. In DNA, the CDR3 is TGTGCCAGCAGCTTAGGGAGGGCCTTGAGGACTGAAGCTTTCTTT. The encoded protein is CASSLGRALRTEAFF.

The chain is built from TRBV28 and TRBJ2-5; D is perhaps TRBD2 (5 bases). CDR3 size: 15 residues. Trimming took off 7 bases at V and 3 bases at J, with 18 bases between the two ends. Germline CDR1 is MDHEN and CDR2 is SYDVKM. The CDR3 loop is CASTPSETGKETQYF. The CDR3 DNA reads TGTGCCAGCACCCCTTCCGAGACGGGAAAAGAGACCCAGTACTTC.